The 15 T cell receptor beta chains below were found in one sample sequenced in a study of PD-L1 blockade in urothelial cancer. Assay used: immunoSEQ multiplex PCR; TCRdb lists only in-frame clones, some missing. The sample holds about 110,000 clones, around 85% seen once. The starting material was PBMCs, obtained around atezolizumab (anti-PD-L1) treatment. These receptors came from a man aged 45-60 years with urothelial cancer.

V and J are TRBV28 and TRBJ2-7; 10 bases fit TRBD2. Looked up from germline, CDR1 is MDHEN and CDR2 is SYDVKM. The CDR3 covers 17 residues. The junction had 15 bases not matched to a gene; V was cut back by 6 bases and J by 4 bases. The CDR3 reads CASSGKLPGLARYEQYF. As DNA, the CDR3 is TGTGCCAGCAGCGGTAAGTTGCCGGGACTAGCGAGATACGAGCAGTACTTC.

This chain connects TRBV5-1 to TRBJ1-1; TRBD1 might be the D (5 bases). This CDR3 has 17 residues. Germline CDR1 reads SGHRS; CDR2 reads YFSETQ. Trimming removed 6 bases from V and 7 bases from J, with 28 bases in between. The CDR3 loop reads CASTRIYMTETRREAFF. CDR3 bases: TGCGCCAGCACCCGTATTTATATGACAGAGACCCGCCGTGAAGCTTTCTTT.

J is TRBJ2-7 and V is TRBV28; 11 bases fit TRBD1. J was trimmed by 4 bases and V by 4 bases; bases with no gene match: 9. This CDR3 is 16 amino acids long. Germline V gene sequence: CDR1 MDHEN, CDR2 SYDVKM. For the CDR3, the DNA is TGTGCCAGCAGTTACCCTTTGGGGACAGGGGGTTACGAGCAGTACTTC. Translated, it gives CASSYPLGTGGYEQYF.

V usage is TRBV6-5 and J usage is TRBJ1-5; 8 nucleotides agree with TRBD1. Germline CDR1 MNHEY, CDR2 SVGAGI. The CDR3 runs to 15 residues. V trimming: 6 bases; J trimming: 3 bases; junction bases outside the gene matches: 7. This chain's CDR3 is CASSPADRANQPQHF. Written as DNA, the CDR3 is TGTGCCAGCAGCCCTGCGGACAGGGCCAATCAGCCCCAGCATTTT.

This clone showed up just once. The chain links TRBV5-3 to TRBJ1-3; 8 bases line up with TRBD1. TRBV5-3 is treated as an ORF (open reading frame) with a function not yet certain. V was pared by 7 bases and J by 2 bases, with 14 bases of the junction left unmatched. This CDR3 comprises 17 residues. CDR3 amino acids: CARQPGQVTPTGNTIYF. DNA for the CDR3: TGTGCCAGACAGCCGGGACAGGTGACTCCGACTGGAAACACCATATATTTT.

The chain joins TRBV19 to TRBJ2-1; 7 nucleotides agree with TRBD2. The V segment lost 1 base and the J segment 9 bases; nucleotides outside the gene matches: 6. Per germline, CDR1 LNHDA and CDR2 SQIVND (reference sequence). The CDR3 runs 14 residues. This chain's CDR3 is CASSIVGREGEQFF. The DNA of the CDR3 is TGTGCCAGTAGTATAGTTGGTAGGGAGGGTGAGCAGTTCTTC. Looking up the rest from reference TRBV19 and TRBJ2-1 gives the full variable domain: DGGITQSPKYLFRKEGQNVTLSCEQNLNHDAMYWYRQDPGQGLRLIYYSQIVNDFQKGDIAEGYSVSREKKESFPLTVTSAQKNPTAFYLCASSIVGREGEQFFGPGTRLTVL.

Details on this clone: One end of the junction fails to match germline, which may point to a read error. The chain employs TRBV7-3 and TRBJ2-2; D call uncertain. The CDR3 runs 13 residues. Germline V lookup: CDR1 SGHTA, CDR2 FQGTGA. The CDR3, as DNA: TGTGCCAGCAGCTCCCCGAACTCCGGGGAGCTGTTTTTT. It encodes CASSSPNSGELFF.

With regard to this clone: The same CDR3 is also encoded by other DNA sequences in this sample. V usage is TRBV11-2 and J usage is TRBJ1-2, with 7 bases that match TRBD1. The V segment lost 3 bases and the J segment 4 bases; nucleotides outside the gene matches: 2. This CDR3 region has 13 residues. Germline V lookup: CDR1 SGHAT, CDR2 FQNNGV. In DNA, the CDR3 is TGTGCCAGCAGCTTGGGACAGAGCTATGGCTACACCTTC. Its protein is CASSLGQSYGYTF.

This chain joins TRBV10-2 and TRBJ1-1, with a tentative D call TRBD1 (5 bases). The CDR3 consists of 13 residues. The V and J ends lost 3 bases and 5 bases respectively, with 10 bases between them. In germline, CDR1 is WSHSY, CDR2 SAAADI. This CDR3 reads CASSDREATEAFF. The CDR3 nucleotides are TGCGCCAGCAGTGACAGGGAAGCGACTGAAGCTTTCTTT.

The V gene is TRBV7-9, the J gene TRBJ1-4; perhaps TRBD1 as D (5 bases). The CDR3 has 15 amino acids. The V and J ends lost 3 bases and 7 bases respectively, with 15 bases between them. Germline V CDR1 and CDR2: SEHNR, FQNEAQ (reference sequence). CDR3 sequence reads: CASSFGQGAREKLFF. The CDR3 nucleotides are TGTGCCAGCAGCTTCGGGCAGGGTGCCCGTGAAAAACTGTTTTTT.

J is TRBJ2-6 and V is TRBV7-9; 8 nucleotides agree with TRBD1. The CDR3 consists of 16 residues. In germline, CDR1 is SEHNR, CDR2 FQNEAQ (reference sequence). Unmatched junction bases numbered 6, after V lost 8 bases and J lost 0 bases. CDR3 sequence (DNA): TGTGCCAGCGGGCAGGGGGCTTTCTCTGGGGCCAACGTCCTGACTTTC. This translates into CASGQGAFSGANVLTF.

This rearrangement joins TRBV6-5 to TRBJ2-5; no definite D call. CDR3 length equals 13 residues. V gave up 2 bases and J gave up 11 bases, with 15 bases separating them. Germline V CDR1 and CDR2: MNHEY, SVGAGI. The CDR3 protein is CASSYRLSFEQYF. The CDR3 DNA reads as TGTGCCAGCAGTTACAGACTGTCGTTTGAGCAGTACTTC.

V usage is TRBV5-1 and J usage is TRBJ2-1, with D hard to call. Germline V lookup: CDR1 SGHRS, CDR2 YFSETQ. Deletions cut 0 bases from V and 7 bases from J, with 8 bases between. The CDR3 has 13 amino acids. The CDR3 is CASSLDRRNEQFF. Here the CDR3 DNA reads TGCGCCAGCAGCTTGGATCGCCGGAATGAGCAGTTCTTC.

The V gene is TRBV2, the J gene TRBJ2-1; D may be TRBD1 (5 bases). Germline V CDR1 and CDR2: SNHLY, FYNNEI. The CDR3 totals 12 residues. V shed 11 bases and J shed 9 bases, with 17 bases lying between them. CDR3 residues: CAGSAGSGEQFF. The CDR3 DNA is TGTGCCGGGTCGGCAGGGTCGGGTGAGCAGTTCTTC.

This clone has only a few counts. V gene TRBV28 combines with J gene TRBJ1-5, with D possibly TRBD1 on 6 matching bases. Germline V gene lookup returns CDR1 MDHEN and CDR2 SYDVKM. The CDR3 runs to 14 residues. Trimming cost V 7 bases and J 3 bases, with 13 bases left between them. CDR3 in amino acids: CASTGQLLNQPQHF. DNA for the CDR3: TGTGCCAGCACCGGACAGTTACTCAATCAGCCCCAGCATTTT.